This T cell receptor (beta chain) was captured by sequencing in a study of T-cell memory formation after mild COVID-19. General study points: Some SARS-CoV-2-responding clones were already detected in memory before infection. Nothing showed for sure that second-wave clones peaking on day 37 were SARS-CoV-2 specific.

TCRdb recomputed calls from the 5' RACE reads with MiXCR, one row per CDR3 protein. The table has about 430,000 distinct CDR3 sequences, 20% to 25% seen once; the top ten hold 8.8%. V was clipped by 4 bases and J by 4 bases; unmatched bases: 16. Germline V gives CDR1 MNHEY, CDR2 SMNVEV (reference sequence). CDR3 length: 18 amino acids. About this clonotype itself: The target antigen is unknown.

The chain employs TRBV27 and TRBJ1-2; 9 bases are shared with TRBD1. Input material: PBMCs or a T cell subset sorted from them (not recorded which). The receptor comes from an adult woman who had mild COVID-19 (a few samples of this study predate the infection). Cell type and time point are not known. The CDR3 region is CASSSWARGQGAVYGYTF. CDR3 DNA: TGTGCCAGCAGTTCTTGGGCGCGGGGACAGGGTGCGGTCTATGGCTACACCTTC.